What follows are 18 T cell receptor beta chains derived from one specimen sequenced in a study of shared clonotypes between healthy human individuals. Clones were read by immunoSEQ multiplex PCR, and TCRdb kept only the in-frame ones, dropping some. Of about 1,800,000 clones in the sample, 85% to 95% are singletons; the top ten hold approximately 1%. In the naive CD8 group, cells lacked CD45RO and were positively selected for CCR7, so terminally differentiated effector memory CD45RA+ cells were left out. Material for sequencing was naive CD8+ T cells sorted from blood. These receptors all come from a young man in good health.

Note on this clone: The same CDR3 can be traced to other DNA sequences in this sample. The V gene is TRBV29-1, the J gene TRBJ1-1; D is uncertain. Trimming removed 3 bases at V and 1 base at J, with 6 bases between. Germline V gene sequence: CDR1 SQVTM, CDR2 ANQGSEA. The CDR3 totals 12 residues. The CDR3 protein is CSVDWGNTEAFF. CDR3 DNA: TGCAGCGTTGATTGGGGGAACACTGAAGCTTTCTTT. Full variable domain (rest looked up from reference TRBV29-1 and TRBJ1-1): SAVISQKPSRDICQRGTSLTIQCQVDSQVTMMFWYRQQPGQSLTLIATANQGSEATYESGFVIDKFPISRPNLTFSTLTVSNMSPEDSSIYLCSVDWGNTEAFFGQGTRLTVV.

The chain links TRBV5-6 to TRBJ2-7; no definite D call. Germline CDR1 SGHDT, CDR2 YYEEEE. The CDR3 has 12 residues. With 0 bases removed from V and 5 bases from J, the gap between germline ends came to 6 bases. The CDR3 nucleotides read TGTGCCAGCAGCTTGGTGCAGGACGAGCAGTACTTC. Residues: CASSLVQDEQYF.

The chain recombines TRBV5-4 with TRBJ2-7, with 9 nucleotides matching TRBD2. J was trimmed by 4 bases and V by 0 bases; bases with no gene match: 5. Germline V gives CDR1 SGHNT, CDR2 YYREEE (reference sequence). The CDR3 sequence is 15 residues long. CDR3 sequence reads: CASSLGTSAYYEQYF. CDR3 sequence (DNA): TGTGCCAGCAGCTTGGGGACTAGCGCCTATTACGAGCAGTACTTC. The variable domain in full, completed from reference TRBV5-4 and TRBJ2-7, reads ETGVTQSPTHLIKTRGQQVTLRCSSQSGHNTVSWYQQALGQGPQFIFQYYREEENGRGNFPPRFSGLQFPNYSSELNVNALELDDSALYLCASSLGTSAYYEQYFGPGTRLTVT.

The V and J genes are TRBV5-1 and TRBJ2-1; D might be TRBD1 (6 bases). Trimming stripped 6 bases from V and 7 bases from J, with 14 bases between. Germline lookup yields CDR1 SGHRS and CDR2 YFSETQ. The CDR3 is made up of 13 amino acids. CDR3 loop: CASNAAGANEQFF. The CDR3 DNA reads TGCGCCAGCAATGCGGCAGGGGCGAATGAGCAGTTCTTC.

The chain couples TRBV9 to TRBJ2-5; TRBD1 matches 7 bases. Germline-derived CDR1 and CDR2 are SGDLS and YYNGEE. V lost 2 bases, J lost 7 bases, and 2 bases stayed unmatched. The CDR3 is 12 amino acids. This CDR3 is CASSVPGGTQYF. CDR3 coding DNA: TGTGCCAGCAGCGTTCCAGGGGGGACCCAGTACTTC.

A single count supports this clone. The chain carries TRBV19 and TRBJ2-7; 8 bases line up with TRBD2. Germline-derived CDR1 and CDR2 are LNHDA and SQIVND (reference sequence). After removal of 5 bases from V and 4 bases from J, the junction contained 10 bases not matched to a gene. The CDR3 consists of 15 residues. CDR3 region: CASSLAGGSIYEQYF. In DNA form, the CDR3 reads TGTGCCAGTAGTCTCGCGGGGGGAAGTATATACGAGCAGTACTTC.

The V and J genes are TRBV11-2 and TRBJ1-3, with a possible D match to TRBD1 (6 bases). Germline lookup yields CDR1 SGHAT and CDR2 FQNNGV. The CDR3 runs to 19 residues. With 5 bases removed from V and 2 bases from J, the gap between germline ends came to 25 bases. The CDR3 region is CASSPLGGDLGVAGNTIYF. The CDR3 DNA sequence: TGTGCCAGCAGCCCCCTCGGGGGCGATCTGGGGGTGGCTGGAAACACCATATATTTT.

V and J are TRBV5-1 and TRBJ2-7; tentative D call: TRBD2 (5 bases). Germline CDR1 reads SGHRS; CDR2 reads YFSETQ. The CDR3 runs to 14 residues. Trimming left V 7 bases short and J 2 bases short, with 16 bases between. The CDR3 loop is CASGPGSKTYEQYF. The CDR3 DNA sequence: TGCGCCAGCGGCCCGGGGTCTAAGACCTACGAGCAGTACTTC.

The chain combines TRBV5-6 with TRBJ2-5; D gene uncertain. V lost 0 bases and J 1 base, leaving 7 bases between the germline ends. Germline-derived CDR1 and CDR2 are SGHDT and YYEEEE. The CDR3 covers 14 residues. CDR3 nucleotides: TGTGCCAGCAGCTTGGGGGCACCCCAAGAGACCCAGTACTTC. Its translation: CASSLGAPQETQYF.

The chain uses TRBV30 and TRBJ1-1; D is ambiguous. V lost 4 bases, J lost 0 bases, and 9 bases lay in between. Looked up from germline, CDR1 is GTSNPN and CDR2 is SVGIG (reference sequence). The CDR3 extends over 13 amino acids. CDR3 in DNA: TGTGCCTGGAATATAGACCTGAACACTGAAGCTTTCTTT. Translated, it gives CAWNIDLNTEAFF.

The V call is TRBV9, the J call TRBJ2-7; TRBD1 matches 8 bases. With 0 bases clipped from V and 6 bases from J, the junction kept 5 bases outside the gene matches. This CDR3 comprises 14 residues. Germline lookup yields CDR1 SGDLS and CDR2 YYNGEE. The DNA of the CDR3 is TGTGCCAGCAGCGTAGGGGAGGACAGGGCCGAGCAGTACTTC. Translated: CASSVGEDRAEQYF.

V gene TRBV2 combines with J gene TRBJ1-5; 9 bases match TRBD1. V was pared by 4 bases and J by 4 bases, with 5 bases of the junction left unmatched. Per germline, CDR1 SNHLY and CDR2 FYNNEI. This CDR3 comprises 15 residues. In DNA form, the CDR3 reads TGTGCCAGCAGTGTGGGCGGGACAGGGAATCAGCCCCAGCATTTT. Protein sequence: CASSVGGTGNQPQHF.

This chain connects TRBV19 to TRBJ2-1; a possible D gene is TRBD2 (7 bases). The germline V gene has CDR1 LNHDA and CDR2 SQIVND (reference sequence). The CDR3 has 15 residues. The germline V and J ends were trimmed by 9 bases and 0 bases, with 15 bases remaining between them. The CDR3 reads CASVGGAGSYNEQFF. The CDR3 nucleotides are TGTGCCAGCGTGGGGGGGGCAGGCTCCTACAATGAGCAGTTCTTC.

The chain is built from TRBV29-1 and TRBJ1-1; D remains unclear. This CDR3 has 12 amino acids. Trimming took off 0 bases at V and 8 bases at J, with 10 bases between the two ends. Germline CDR1 is SQVTM and CDR2 is ANQGSEA. CDR3 sequence reads: CSVEDRVGEAFF. CDR3 nucleotide sequence: TGCAGCGTTGAAGATCGGGTGGGGGAAGCTTTCTTT.

The chain couples TRBV27 to TRBJ1-5; TRBD1 agrees at 8 bases. The CDR3 runs to 17 residues. Looked up from germline, CDR1 is MNHEY and CDR2 is SMNVEV (reference sequence). The V segment lost 7 bases and the J segment 3 bases; nucleotides outside the gene matches: 14. The CDR3 region is CASTDRGEGQDNQPQHF. The CDR3 DNA follows: TGTGCCAGCACTGACAGGGGCGAAGGTCAAGACAATCAGCCCCAGCATTTT.

This chain links TRBV6-1 with TRBJ2-7; TRBD2 matches 10 bases. Germline trimming cut 0 bases from V and 5 bases from J; bases unmatched to any gene: 10. The CDR3 covers 17 residues. Germline V gene lookup returns CDR1 MNHNS and CDR2 SASEGT. The CDR3 DNA reads as TGTGCCAGCAGTGAAGCCCTCGAGCGGGAGGGCCTCCACGAGCAGTACTTC. It is translated as CASSEALEREGLHEQYF.

On this clone itself: Given a much more abundant clone one base away, this may be a read error. Other DNA sequences in this specimen translate into the identical CDR3. This chain uses TRBV28 with TRBJ2-7; 9 nucleotides agree with TRBD1. The CDR3 is 13 residues long. The V and J ends lost 5 bases and 3 bases, in that order; junction bases with no gene match: 2. Germline lookup yields CDR1 MDHEN and CDR2 SYDVKM. The CDR3 loop reads CASSPGQGYEQYF. The CDR3 DNA reads TGTGCCAGCAGTCCGGGACAGGGCTACGAGCAGTACTTC. The full variable domain, completed using reference TRBV28 and TRBJ2-7, is DVKVTQSSRYLVKRTGEKVFLECVQDMDHENMFWYRQDPGLGLRLIYFSYDVKMKEKGDIPEGYSVSREKKERFSLILESASTNQTSMYLCASSPGQGYEQYFGPGTRLTVT.

The chain recombines TRBV10-3 with TRBJ2-7, with 7 bases aligning to TRBD1. The CDR3 contains 15 residues. With V trimmed by 3 bases and J by 2 bases, 7 bases remained unmatched. Germline V gene data show CDR1 as ENHRY and CDR2 as SYGVKD. CDR3 sequence reads: CAISDNDRDPYEQYF. The CDR3 DNA follows: TGTGCCATCAGTGACAACGACAGGGATCCCTACGAGCAGTACTTC.